A selection of T cell receptor beta chains follows, all from one sample in a study of a mutant IDH1 vaccine in newly diagnosed glioma. Only in-frame clones appear in the TCRdb table, and some are missing; sequencing was by immunoSEQ multiplex PCR. Counted here are approximately 12,000 clones, around 85% occurring once; the ten biggest clones make up around 18%. For these receptors, no antigen is known. The sequenced sample was PBMCs, obtained from a glioma patient whose treatment included an IDH1 peptide vaccine. These receptors were taken from a young man with glioma. Each CDR3 is given without its conserved first and last residue.

V gene: TRBV30
CDR3 protein: AWIGGTPYTGELF

V gene: TRBV5-1
CDR3 protein: ASSFGQGNTEAF

V gene: TRBV4-2
CDR3 protein: ASSQGGQRAYEQY

V gene: TRBV5-4
CDR3 protein: ASSLSGIEQF

V gene: TRBV11-2
CDR3 protein: ASSLGGIAEAF

V gene: TRBV7-2
CDR3 protein: ASSLRSGTSGGEQF

V gene: TRBV18
CDR3 protein: ASSPPQGPEQF

V gene: TRBV4-1
CDR3 protein: ASSRTIQGMNTEAF

V gene: TRBV2
CDR3 protein: ASKFTYSDSYNEQF

V gene: TRBV7-9
CDR3 protein: ASSYPASMGQETQY

V gene: TRBV5-1
CDR3 protein: ASALSQYGYT

V gene: TRBV7-9
CDR3 protein: ASSFRPGQVGSGANVLT

V gene: TRBV5-1
CDR3 protein: ASSLGHEAYNEQF

V gene: TRBV27
CDR3 protein: ASSLSVAGTGELF

V gene: TRBV7-8
CDR3 protein: ASSLGGSNTEAF

V gene: TRBV5-6
CDR3 protein: ASSLAPWGSRRGETQY

V gene: TRBV5-8
CDR3 protein: ASSPRTGRVGYT

V gene: TRBV18
CDR3 protein: ASSPPGQSNEKLF

V gene: TRBV5-4
CDR3 protein: ASSPGVGDGYGYT

V gene: TRBV4-1
CDR3 protein: ASSQRTGNTGELF

V gene: TRBV2
CDR3 protein: ASSVSLANEQF

V gene: TRBV18
CDR3 protein: ASSPGGQWETEKLF

V gene: TRBV27
CDR3 protein: ASSPNRGTDAF

V gene: TRBV11-2
CDR3 protein: ASSLRGLVYEKLF

V gene: TRBV19
CDR3 protein: ASSVQGNEQF

V gene: TRBV14
CDR3 protein: ASSGQASTGELF

V gene: TRBV5-6
CDR3 protein: ASSLETFSGNTIY

V gene: TRBV30
CDR3 protein: AWTPGRISYEQY

V gene: TRBV7-9
CDR3 protein: ASTRGTVNYGYT

V gene: TRBV10-3
CDR3 protein: AISPQGGLSQPQH

V gene: TRBV5-1
CDR3 protein: ASSLLGPVSGEQY

V gene: TRBV2
CDR3 protein: ASEGTGNQPQH

V gene: TRBV11-2
CDR3 protein: ASSPYPRTAYNTEAF

V gene: TRBV6-1
CDR3 protein: AGSPSRGTNQPQH

V gene: TRBV5-5
CDR3 protein: ASSLAVGDGYT

V gene: TRBV18
CDR3 protein: ASSPGQGVNGYT

V gene: TRBV5-1
CDR3 protein: ASSWGLAGVKANIQY

V gene: TRBV5-1
CDR3 protein: ASSLVPTGLRYNEQF

V gene: TRBV30
CDR3 protein: AWSVHPGNTIY

V gene: TRBV28
CDR3 protein: ASSSTSDRSYEQY

V gene: TRBV6-5
CDR3 protein: ASSTRPTGYYGYT

V gene: TRBV30
CDR3 protein: AWSKFYNEQF

V gene: TRBV5-6
CDR3 protein: ASSLPTSYEQY

V gene: TRBV7-7
CDR3 protein: ASSLGGGGAETQY

V gene: TRBV6-5
CDR3 protein: ASSYSGGTNYGYT

V gene: TRBV27
CDR3 protein: ASSPGSRGGRYEQY

V gene: TRBV5-1
CDR3 protein: ASSLEGPPEPQH

V gene: TRBV9
CDR3 protein: ASSVGATGANVLT

V gene: TRBV5-6
CDR3 protein: ASSLGAGEDGYT

V gene: TRBV6-5
CDR3 protein: ATSRGYYNEQF

V gene: TRBV15
CDR3 protein: ATSRGPALAPDTQY

V gene: TRBV11-2
CDR3 protein: ASSSPGDQETQY

V gene: TRBV11-2
CDR3 protein: ASSLEGLSSYEQY

V gene: TRBV5-1
CDR3 protein: ASKKGPGETQY

V gene: TRBV5-1
CDR3 protein: ASSLGEPSGANVLT

V gene: TRBV11-3
CDR3 protein: ASSPRLGYEQY

V gene: TRBV10-3
CDR3 protein: AISESTGGDPTGNTIY

V gene: TRBV2
CDR3 protein: ASSEVVDRTVIYGYT

V gene: TRBV10-3
CDR3 protein: AISEGYNEQF